The 17 T cell receptor beta chains below come from one sample, sequenced in a study of blood T cell repertoires in COVID-19. Produced via immunoSEQ multiplex PCR; TCRdb's table is partial and in-frame only. This table holds 310,000 or so clones, approximately 85% found once. Material for sequencing was peripheral blood. These receptors were obtained from a woman aged 45-59 years with acute or convalescent COVID-19.

This clone showed up just once. V gene TRBV29-1 combines with J gene TRBJ2-2; D is perhaps TRBD1 (5 bases). The CDR3 spans 16 residues. In germline, CDR1 is SQVTM, CDR2 ANQGSEA. V was clipped by 2 bases and J by 7 bases, with 20 bases between them. The DNA of the CDR3 is TGCAGCGTTGAAAGCTCCAGCAAGGGGATATACGGGGAGCTGTTTTTT. Its protein product is CSVESSSKGIYGELFF.

The V call is TRBV5-4, the J call TRBJ2-7, with 11 bases lining up with TRBD1. J lost 7 bases, V lost 1 base, and 10 bases had no gene match. In germline, CDR1 is SGHNT, CDR2 YYREEE (reference sequence). CDR3 length: 16 residues. The chain's CDR3 is CASSLLMDRGPREQYF. In nucleotides, the CDR3 is TGTGCCAGCAGCTTGTTGATGGACAGGGGGCCGCGGGAGCAGTACTTC. Full variable domain (missing parts from reference TRBV5-4 and TRBJ2-7): ETGVTQSPTHLIKTRGQQVTLRCSSQSGHNTVSWYQQALGQGPQFIFQYYREEENGRGNFPPRFSGLQFPNYSSELNVNALELDDSALYLCASSLLMDRGPREQYFGPGTRLTVT.

In its sample, this clone was seen a few times. The CDR3 is CASSVVVVSRDRAYNSPLHF. The DNA for the CDR3 is TGTGCCAGCAGCGTAGTAGTAGTATCCCGGGACAGAGCGTATAATTCACCCCTCCACTTT. The chain employs TRBV9 and TRBJ1-6, with 7 nucleotides matching TRBD1. J gave up 4 bases and V 0 bases, and 16 bases lay outside the gene matches. This CDR3 comprises 20 residues. Germline V CDR1 and CDR2: SGDLS, YYNGEE.

The chain joins TRBV29-1 to TRBJ2-3; a weak D match, TRBD2 (6 bases). This CDR3 spans 15 amino acids. V was clipped by 3 bases and J by 5 bases, with 18 bases between them. Per the germline V gene, CDR1 is SQVTM and CDR2 is ANQGSEA. The CDR3 here is CSVDRRGLGVDTQYF. DNA for the CDR3: TGCAGCGTTGATAGGCGGGGTCTTGGGGTAGATACGCAGTATTTT.

The J gene is TRBJ2-7, the V gene TRBV11-3; 9 positions match TRBD1. Germline V gives CDR1 SGHNT, CDR2 YENEEA. The junction had 12 bases not matched to a gene; V was cut back by 5 bases and J by 7 bases. The CDR3 sequence is 15 residues long. CDR3 nucleotide sequence: TGTGCCAGCAGCCGCGGGACAGGGAATAGAGGAGAGCAGTACTTC. This sequence encodes CASSRGTGNRGEQYF.

The chain is built from TRBV5-1 and TRBJ2-3; 7 bases match TRBD2. Germline-derived CDR1 and CDR2 are SGHRS and YFSETQ. The CDR3 length is 18 residues. V trimming: 0 bases; J trimming: 2 bases; junction bases outside the gene matches: 12. CDR3 nucleotides: TGCGCCAGCAGCTTGGAAATTGAACGACTAGCCAACACAGATACGCAGTATTTT. It translates to CASSLEIERLANTDTQYF.

The chain links TRBV30 to TRBJ2-3; 13 positions agree with TRBD2. V gave up 1 base and J gave up 1 base; unmatched junction bases: 5. CDR1 is GTSNPN, CDR2 SVGIG, per germline (reference sequence). This CDR3 has 17 residues. CDR3 in DNA: TGTGCCTGGAGTGGGTTCGGGACTAGCGGGGGCACAGATACGCAGTATTTT. It encodes CAWSGFGTSGGTDTQYF.

This clone was recorded once. The chain has TRBV27 and TRBJ1-2; 7 positions agree with TRBD1. The CDR3 is 15 amino acids. CDR1 and CDR2 from the germline V gene are MNHEY and SMNVEV (reference sequence). J lost 1 base, V lost 0 bases, and 2 bases had no gene match. In nucleotides, the CDR3 is TGTGCCAGCAGTTTATCCCCAGGGGGTAACTATGGCTACACCTTC. Translated: CASSLSPGGNYGYTF.

The V and J genes are TRBV20-1 and TRBJ2-1; D is perhaps TRBD1 (5 bases). The V and J ends lost 3 bases and 4 bases respectively, with 13 bases between them. The CDR3 totals 14 residues. Germline values: CDR1 DFQATT, CDR2 SNEGSKA (reference sequence). In nucleotides, the CDR3 is TGCAGTGCTAGTAGGGGCCCGGCTTACAATGAGCAGTTCTTC. As protein: CSASRGPAYNEQFF.

Ten or more counts support this clone. Sequence at one end of the junction differs from germline and may be a read error. The V call is TRBV16, the J call TRBJ1-2; D is unclear. Germline CDR1 is KGHSY and CDR2 is FQNENV. The CDR3 loop spans 15 amino acids. CDR3 in DNA: TGTGCCAGCAGCCAATCTTCGGGTGCTAATTATGGCTACACCTTC. This sequence encodes CASSQSSGANYGYTF.

The V gene is TRBV2, the J gene TRBJ1-2, with 7 bases that match TRBD1. The CDR3 has 15 amino acids. Germline-derived CDR1 and CDR2 are SNHLY and FYNNEI. The V and J ends lost 3 bases and 4 bases, in that order; junction bases with no gene match: 8. For the CDR3, the DNA is TGTGCCAGCAGTGAGGCCGGGACAGCTTTCTATGGCTACACCTTC. Its translation is CASSEAGTAFYGYTF. Using reference TRBV2 and TRBJ1-2 for the parts outside the CDR3, the full variable domain is EPEVTQTPSHQVTQMGQEVILRCVPISNHLYFYWYRQILGQKVEFLVSFYNNEISEKSEIFDDQFSVERPDGSNFTLKIRSTKLEDSAMYFCASSEAGTAFYGYTFGSGTRLTVV.

The chain couples TRBV10-1 to TRBJ1-1; 9 bases align to TRBD1. Germline loops: CDR1 WNHNN, CDR2 SYGVQD (reference sequence). J gave up 5 bases and V 9 bases, and 16 bases lay outside the gene matches. The CDR3 length is 16 residues. The CDR3 reads CARTLAIHRGQTEAFF. The CDR3, as DNA: TGCGCCAGAACTCTAGCTATACACAGGGGGCAGACTGAAGCTTTCTTT.

The gene calls are TRBV6-6 and TRBJ2-7; D perhaps matches TRBD1 (6 bases). Trimming removed 6 bases at V and 0 bases at J, with 15 bases between. The CDR3 sequence is 15 residues long. Germline CDR1 and CDR2: MNHNY and SVGAGI (reference sequence). This CDR3 is CASSLDRTDSYEQYF. DNA of the CDR3: TGTGCCAGCAGCCTTGACAGGACTGACTCCTACGAGCAGTACTTC.

This clone has only a few counts. The rearrangement links TRBV2 to TRBJ1-4; a possible D gene is TRBD1 (6 bases). CDR3 length: 14 residues. Germline CDR1 reads SNHLY; CDR2 reads FYNNEI. The V end lost 7 bases, the J end lost 1 base, and 10 bases lay between the germline ends. CDR3 bases: TGTGCCAGCATGGCAGGGGAAACTAATGAAAAACTGTTTTTT. Protein: CASMAGETNEKLFF.

This clone was counted a single time. The V and J genes are TRBV20-1 and TRBJ1-2; D gene unclear. CDR3 size: 13 residues. Germline V gene lookup returns CDR1 DFQATT and CDR2 SNEGSKA (reference sequence). The V gene lost 4 bases and the J gene lost 8 bases, with 17 bases spanning the gap. The CDR3 nucleotides read TGCAGTGCTATTGACGGCTCAAGCGGGGGCTACACCTTC. The encoded protein is CSAIDGSSGGYTF.

V is TRBV7-9 and J is TRBJ1-1; 8 bases agree with TRBD1. Germline CDR1 is SEHNR and CDR2 is FQNEAQ (reference sequence). This CDR3 has 17 amino acids. V lost 2 bases, J lost 0 bases, and 8 bases stayed unmatched. The CDR3, as DNA: TGTGCCAGCAGCTTAATTTCAGGGGGCGGTTTGAACACTGAAGCTTTCTTT. It translates to CASSLISGGGLNTEAFF.

This chain links TRBV15 with TRBJ2-5, with TRBD1 identical over 7 bases. This CDR3 has 16 residues. Germline CDR1 reads LNHNV; CDR2 reads YYDKDF (reference sequence). Trimming took 0 bases from V and 4 from J; bases not matched to a gene: 8. DNA of the CDR3: TGTGCCACCAGCAGAGATCTAAAGGGGGCGGGAGAGACCCAGTACTTC. Encoded protein: CATSRDLKGAGETQYF.